Below, 22 T cell receptor beta chains from the same sample are listed, as sequenced in a study of T cell changes during pregnancy in multiple sclerosis. Using immunoSEQ multiplex PCR, the repertoire was profiled, and TCRdb retains in-frame clones only, with some absent. The data hold roughly 46,000 clones, with 90% to 95% observed a single time. The sample was CD8+ T cells from peripheral blood mononuclear cells, taken after pregnancy. The receptors were sampled from a female donor with multiple sclerosis, enrolled in a pregnancy study.

This chain connects TRBV28 to TRBJ2-7; 8 bases agree with TRBD1. The CDR3 totals 15 residues. Germline loops: CDR1 MDHEN, CDR2 SYDVKM. V shed 3 bases and J 7 bases; nucleotides not matched to a gene: 11. CDR3 nucleotide sequence: TGTGCCAGCAGTTTGAACAGGGGGTTGGCCCAAGAGCAGTACTTC. Translated, it gives CASSLNRGLAQEQYF.

The genes are TRBV5-4 and TRBJ1-2, with 7 bases fitting TRBD1. The CDR3 has 15 residues. Looked up from germline, CDR1 is SGHNT and CDR2 is YYREEE (reference sequence). With 3 bases clipped from V and 4 bases from J, the junction kept 9 bases outside the gene matches. CDR3 DNA sequence: TGTGCCAGCAGCTCTACGACAGGGAAAGGCTATGGCTACACCTTC. It is translated as CASSSTTGKGYGYTF.

The chain recombines TRBV28 with TRBJ2-7; 10 bases are a match to TRBD1. The V gene end was trimmed by 5 bases and the J gene end by 4 bases; junction bases not matched to a gene: 11. This CDR3 is 16 amino acids long. The germline V gene has CDR1 MDHEN and CDR2 SYDVKM. The CDR3 bases are TGTGCCAGCAGTCCCTATCTCGGGACAGGGGAGTACGAGCAGTACTTC. Translating gives CASSPYLGTGEYEQYF.

The chain's CDR3 is CASSLSGGGGMGHTEAFF. CDR3 bases: TGTGCCAGCAGTTTATCGGGCGGGGGAGGGATGGGGCACACTGAAGCTTTCTTT. The genes are TRBV27 and TRBJ1-1; tentative D call: TRBD1 (5 bases). Germline CDR1 is MNHEY and CDR2 is SMNVEV (reference sequence). The CDR3 has 18 amino acids. V shed 0 bases and J shed 3 bases, with 20 bases lying between them.

This rearrangement joins TRBV25-1 to TRBJ2-7, with TRBD2 identical over 7 bases. CDR1 and CDR2 (germline): MGHDK, SYGVNS. V was pared by 1 base and J by 5 bases, with 5 bases of the junction left unmatched. The length of the CDR3 is 14 residues. The CDR3 DNA reads TGTGCCAGCAGTGAATGGGAGGGCAGGAACGAGCAGTACTTC. It yields the protein CASSEWEGRNEQYF.

As to this clone: This CDR3 is also generated by other DNA sequences in the sample. The gene calls are TRBV4-2 and TRBJ2-7, with 10 bases aligning to TRBD2. Germline V lookup: CDR1 LGHNA, CDR2 YNFKEQ. The CDR3 consists of 16 residues. J was trimmed by 4 bases and V by 1 base; bases with no gene match: 7. CDR3 loop: CASSQASGGSIYEQYF. The CDR3 DNA reads as TGTGCCAGCAGCCAAGCTAGCGGGGGATCCATTTACGAGCAGTACTTC.

The chain links TRBV9 to TRBJ1-2; the match to TRBD1 covers 8 bases. Trimming took 4 bases from V and 2 from J; bases not matched to a gene: 1. CDR1 is SGDLS, CDR2 YYNGEE, per germline. The CDR3 is 13 amino acids. The CDR3, as DNA: TGTGCCAGCAGCCAGGGGGCAAACTATGGCTACACCTTC. Its translation is CASSQGANYGYTF.

V usage is TRBV5-5 and J usage is TRBJ2-5; 9 bases agree with TRBD1. CDR3 length: 14 amino acids. Looked up from germline, CDR1 is SGHKS and CDR2 is YYEKEE (reference sequence). The V and J ends lost 4 bases and 5 bases, in that order; junction bases with no gene match: 6. The CDR3 DNA sequence: TGTGCCAGCAGCATCGACAGGGGGGGGGAGACCCAGTACTTC. It yields the protein CASSIDRGGETQYF.

V usage is TRBV7-2 and J usage is TRBJ2-1; 11 bases are shared with TRBD1. Germline CDR1 SGHTA, CDR2 FQGNSA. The CDR3 covers 17 residues. Losses at the gene ends were 5 bases for V and 0 bases for J; bases not matched to a gene: 6. In nucleotides, the CDR3 is TGTGCCAGCAGCCCAGGACAGGGGGCCCGCTCCTACAATGAGCAGTTCTTC. This codes for CASSPGQGARSYNEQFF.

J is TRBJ2-3 and V is TRBV5-4; D gene uncertain. The germline V and J ends were trimmed by 3 bases and 2 bases, with 13 bases remaining between them. The CDR3 totals 15 residues. Looked up from germline, CDR1 is SGHNT and CDR2 is YYREEE (reference sequence). The CDR3 spells CASSSSYQATDTQYF. CDR3 DNA sequence: TGTGCCAGCAGCTCATCGTACCAGGCCACAGATACGCAGTATTTT.

This clone was seen only once. The chain combines TRBV28 with TRBJ2-1; D call uncertain. In germline, CDR1 is MDHEN, CDR2 SYDVKM. The CDR3 extends over 14 amino acids. Trimming removed 5 bases from V and 1 base from J, with 9 bases in between. The CDR3 protein is CASSDSDSYNEQFF. For the CDR3, the DNA is TGTGCCAGCAGTGATAGTGATTCCTACAATGAGCAGTTCTTC. Full variable domain (missing parts from reference TRBV28 and TRBJ2-1): DVKVTQSSRYLVKRTGEKVFLECVQDMDHENMFWYRQDPGLGLRLIYFSYDVKMKEKGDIPEGYSVSREKKERFSLILESASTNQTSMYLCASSDSDSYNEQFFGPGTRLTVL.

This clone was counted once. The chain has TRBV4-1 and TRBJ1-6; D possibly corresponds to TRBD1 (6 bases). The CDR3 has 14 amino acids. Between the trimmed V and J ends, which lost 4 bases and 7 bases, there was a span of 11 bases. Germline-derived CDR1 and CDR2 are MGHRA and YSYEKL. The CDR3 sequence is CASSLGQGNSPLHF. In DNA, the CDR3 is TGCGCCAGCAGCCTGGGGCAGGGGAATTCACCCCTCCACTTT.

V gene TRBV5-5 combines with J gene TRBJ1-1, with D uncertain. Per the germline V gene, CDR1 is SGHKS and CDR2 is YYEKEE (reference sequence). Trimming took off 0 bases at V and 7 bases at J, with 7 bases between the two ends. The CDR3 loop spans 12 amino acids. This CDR3 reads CASSLGSGEAFF. The CDR3 DNA follows: TGTGCCAGCAGCTTGGGCAGCGGTGAAGCTTTCTTT.

J is TRBJ1-2 and V is TRBV28; no definite D call. The CDR3 loop spans 13 amino acids. CDR1 and CDR2 (germline): MDHEN, SYDVKM. V was clipped by 6 bases and J by 5 bases, with 13 bases between them. Here the CDR3 reads CASSPYEEYGYTF. CDR3 coding DNA: TGTGCCAGCAGCCCCTATGAGGAGTATGGCTACACCTTC.

The genes are TRBV28 and TRBJ1-1; D is unresolved. CDR1 is MDHEN, CDR2 SYDVKM, per germline. The V and J ends lost 5 bases and 3 bases respectively, with 16 bases between them. This CDR3 comprises 15 residues. The chain's CDR3 is CASSPRMELYTEAFF. CDR3 DNA sequence: TGTGCCAGCAGTCCGCGGATGGAGCTGTACACTGAAGCTTTCTTT.

The chain uses TRBV27 and TRBJ2-1; a weak D match, TRBD1 (7 bases). This CDR3 contains 16 residues. V gave up 2 bases and J gave up 3 bases, with 14 bases separating them. Looked up from germline, CDR1 is MNHEY and CDR2 is SMNVEV (reference sequence). The CDR3 loop is CASSLPGGKGYNEQFF. The CDR3 nucleotides are TGTGCCAGCAGTTTACCAGGGGGGAAAGGCTACAATGAGCAGTTCTTC.

V and J are TRBV29-1 and TRBJ1-2, with D maybe TRBD1 (6 bases). Germline CDR1 is SQVTM and CDR2 is ANQGSEA. The CDR3 loop spans 11 amino acids. With 4 bases removed from V and 5 bases from J, the gap between germline ends came to 8 bases. The CDR3 DNA sequence: TGCAGCGTTGCCGGGACATATGGCTACACCTTC. Translated, it gives CSVAGTYGYTF.

This chain connects TRBV7-3 to TRBJ2-1, with D possibly TRBD2 on 6 matching bases. In germline, CDR1 is SGHTA, CDR2 FQGTGA. The CDR3 length is 13 residues. Trimming removed 3 bases at V and 3 bases at J, with 6 bases between. This CDR3 reads CASSLGLYNEQFF. The CDR3 coding sequence is TGTGCCAGCAGCTTGGGACTCTACAATGAGCAGTTCTTC.

This chain links TRBV29-1 with TRBJ2-7; a possible D gene is TRBD1 (5 bases). V was pared by 4 bases and J by 6 bases, with 10 bases between. The CDR3 has 11 residues. Germline CDR1 and CDR2: SQVTM and ANQGSEA. This CDR3 reads CSVGEGVEQYF. The DNA of the CDR3 is TGCAGCGTTGGGGAAGGGGTCGAGCAGTACTTC.

This rearrangement joins TRBV18 to TRBJ1-4, with TRBD1 matching over 7 bases. The CDR3 runs to 16 residues. Unmatched junction bases numbered 9, after V lost 3 bases and J lost 5 bases. The V gene's germline CDR1 is KGHSH and CDR2 LQKENI. The CDR3 sequence is CASSPALRDSNEKLFF. The CDR3 DNA follows: TGTGCCAGCTCACCGGCTCTTCGGGACAGCAATGAAAAACTGTTTTTT.

The chain uses TRBV2 and TRBJ2-2; 7 bases agree with TRBD2. The CDR3 consists of 15 residues. Germline V lookup: CDR1 SNHLY, CDR2 FYNNEI. The V gene end was trimmed by 7 bases and the J gene end by 6 bases; junction bases not matched to a gene: 11. CDR3: CASTQTRGVAGELFF. In DNA, the CDR3 is TGTGCCAGCACCCAAACCCGGGGGGTAGCCGGGGAGCTGTTTTTT.

This rearrangement joins TRBV27 to TRBJ1-1; D gene uncertain. The ends were cut back, 0 bases at V and 1 base at J, with 6 bases in the middle. The CDR3 is 14 amino acids. The germline V gene encodes CDR1 MNHEY and CDR2 SMNVEV (reference sequence). CDR3 bases: TGTGCCAGCAGTTTATCGCGGGGGAACACTGAAGCTTTCTTT. This gives the protein CASSLSRGNTEAFF.